This T cell receptor beta chain was obtained from a study of T-cell reconstitution after alpha-beta-depleted transplantation in children. Unique molecular identifiers tagged the TCRbeta library. TCRdb reprocessed the PCR reads via MiXCR and lists one record per CDR3 protein. The table records about 230,000 distinct CDR3 sequences, about 11% of them present only once. As for this clonotype: A read error may explain this, as a much larger clone is one base away.

This sequence originates from a human donor who donated a stem cell graft to a child with acute lymphoblastic leukemia. The specimen comprised PBMCs from the stem cell graft donor, sampled from the stem cell graft.

The CDR3 nucleotides read TGTGCCAGCACTCGACAGGTGAGTCAACCCCAGCATTTT. This sequence encodes CASTRQVSQPQHF. The V and J genes are TRBV6-1 and TRBJ1-5, with D possibly TRBD1 on 6 matching bases. Germline CDR1 MNHNS, CDR2 SASEGT. This CDR3 has 13 amino acids. Between the trimmed V and J ends, which lost 7 bases and 10 bases, there was a span of 17 bases.